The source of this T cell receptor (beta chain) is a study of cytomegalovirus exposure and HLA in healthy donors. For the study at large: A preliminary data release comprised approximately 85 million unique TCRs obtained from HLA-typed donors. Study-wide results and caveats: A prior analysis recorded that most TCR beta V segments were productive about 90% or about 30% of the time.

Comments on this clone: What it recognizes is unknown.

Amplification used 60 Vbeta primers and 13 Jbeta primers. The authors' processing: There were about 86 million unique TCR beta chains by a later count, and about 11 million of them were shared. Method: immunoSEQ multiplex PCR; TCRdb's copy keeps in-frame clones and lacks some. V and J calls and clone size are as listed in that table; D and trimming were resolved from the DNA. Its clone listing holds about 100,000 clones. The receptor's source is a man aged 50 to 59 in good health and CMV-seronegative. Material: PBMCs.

The CDR3 here is CAYMKTDSYNSPLHF. The CDR3 DNA follows: TGTGCCTACATGAAGACAGACTCCTATAATTCACCCCTCCACTTT. V is TRBV30 and J is TRBJ1-6; D is possibly TRBD1 (5 bases). The CDR3 has 15 amino acids. From germline, CDR1 is GTSNPN and CDR2 SVGIG (reference sequence). Deletions cut 7 bases from V and 0 bases from J, with 13 bases between.